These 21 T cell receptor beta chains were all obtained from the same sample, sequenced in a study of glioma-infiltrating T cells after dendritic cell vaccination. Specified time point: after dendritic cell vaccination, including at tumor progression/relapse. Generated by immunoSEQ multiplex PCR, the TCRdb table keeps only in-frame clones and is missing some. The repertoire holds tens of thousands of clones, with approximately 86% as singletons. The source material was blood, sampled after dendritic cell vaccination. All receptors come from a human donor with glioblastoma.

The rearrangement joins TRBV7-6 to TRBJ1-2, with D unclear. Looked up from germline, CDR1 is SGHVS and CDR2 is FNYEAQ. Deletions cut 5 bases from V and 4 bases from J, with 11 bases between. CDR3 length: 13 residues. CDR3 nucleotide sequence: TGTGCCAGCAGCGGGAGGGAGGGCTATGGCTACACCTTC. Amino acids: CASSGREGYGYTF.

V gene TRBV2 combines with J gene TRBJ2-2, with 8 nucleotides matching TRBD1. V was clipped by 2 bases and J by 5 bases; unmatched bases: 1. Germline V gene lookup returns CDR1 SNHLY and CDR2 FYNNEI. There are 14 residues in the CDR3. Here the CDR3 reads CASSETGGTGELFF. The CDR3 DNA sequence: TGTGCCAGCAGTGAAACAGGGGGGACCGGGGAGCTGTTTTTT.

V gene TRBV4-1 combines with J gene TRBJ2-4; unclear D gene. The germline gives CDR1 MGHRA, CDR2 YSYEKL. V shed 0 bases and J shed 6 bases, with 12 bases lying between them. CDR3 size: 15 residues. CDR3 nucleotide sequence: TGCGCCAGCAGCCAAGAGGAGTACAACCTAAACATTCAGTACTTC. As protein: CASSQEEYNLNIQYF.

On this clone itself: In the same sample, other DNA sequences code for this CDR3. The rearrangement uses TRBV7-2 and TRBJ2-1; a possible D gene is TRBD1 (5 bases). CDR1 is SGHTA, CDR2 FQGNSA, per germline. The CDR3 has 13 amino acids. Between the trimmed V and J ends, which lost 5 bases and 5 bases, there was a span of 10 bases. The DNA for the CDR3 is TGTGCCAGCAGCCAGGGTCAGAACAATGAGCAGTTCTTC. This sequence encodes CASSQGQNNEQFF.

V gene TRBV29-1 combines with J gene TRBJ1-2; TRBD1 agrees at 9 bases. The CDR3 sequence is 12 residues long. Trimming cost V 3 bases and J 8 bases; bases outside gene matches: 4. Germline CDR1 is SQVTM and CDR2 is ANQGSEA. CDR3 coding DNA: TGCAGCGTTGAGGGACAGGGATACGGCTACACCTTC. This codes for CSVEGQGYGYTF. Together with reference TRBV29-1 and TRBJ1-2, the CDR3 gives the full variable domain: SAVISQKPSRDICQRGTSLTIQCQVDSQVTMMFWYRQQPGQSLTLIATANQGSEATYESGFVIDKFPISRPNLTFSTLTVSNMSPEDSSIYLCSVEGQGYGYTFGSGTRLTVV.

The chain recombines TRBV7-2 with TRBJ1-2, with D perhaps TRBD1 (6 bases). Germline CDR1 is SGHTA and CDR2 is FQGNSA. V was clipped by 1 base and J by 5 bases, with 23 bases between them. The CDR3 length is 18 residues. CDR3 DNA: TGTGCCAGCAGCTTAGATCCAGGGAGCCCCTCTAGGGGGTATGGCTACACCTTC. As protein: CASSLDPGSPSRGYGYTF.

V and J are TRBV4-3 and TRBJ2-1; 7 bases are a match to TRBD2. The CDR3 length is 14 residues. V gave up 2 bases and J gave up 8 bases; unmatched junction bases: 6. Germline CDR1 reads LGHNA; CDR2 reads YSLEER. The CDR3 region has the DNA TGCGCCAGCAGCCAAAACCGACTAGCTGATGAGCAGTTCTTC. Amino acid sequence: CASSQNRLADEQFF.

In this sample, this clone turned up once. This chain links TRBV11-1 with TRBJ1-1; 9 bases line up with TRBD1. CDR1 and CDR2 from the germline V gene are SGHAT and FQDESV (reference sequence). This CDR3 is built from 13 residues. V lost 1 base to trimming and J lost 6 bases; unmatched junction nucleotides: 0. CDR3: CASSLGDRAEAFF. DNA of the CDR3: TGTGCCAGCAGCTTAGGGGACAGGGCTGAAGCTTTCTTT.

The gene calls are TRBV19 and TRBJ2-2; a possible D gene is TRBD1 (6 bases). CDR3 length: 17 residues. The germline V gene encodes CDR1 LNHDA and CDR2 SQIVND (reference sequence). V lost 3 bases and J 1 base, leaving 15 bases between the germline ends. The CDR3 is CASSIGPTGMNTGELFF. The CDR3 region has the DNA TGTGCCAGTAGTATTGGGCCTACAGGGATGAACACCGGGGAGCTGTTTTTT.

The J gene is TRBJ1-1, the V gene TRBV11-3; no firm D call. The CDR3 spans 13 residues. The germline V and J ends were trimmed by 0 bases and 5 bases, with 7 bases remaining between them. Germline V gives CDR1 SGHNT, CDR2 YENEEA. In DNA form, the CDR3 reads TGTGCCAGCAGCTTAGATGAGGGAACTGAAGCTTTCTTT. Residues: CASSLDEGTEAFF.

Here the CDR3 DNA reads TGTGCCTGGAGTCACGGACAGACTGATCAAGAGACCCAGTACTTC. Encoded protein: CAWSHGQTDQETQYF. The V gene is TRBV30, the J gene TRBJ2-5; TRBD1 might be the D (6 bases). V was pared by 2 bases and J by 2 bases, with 15 bases between. CDR1 is GTSNPN, CDR2 SVGIG, per germline (reference sequence). This CDR3 has 15 residues.

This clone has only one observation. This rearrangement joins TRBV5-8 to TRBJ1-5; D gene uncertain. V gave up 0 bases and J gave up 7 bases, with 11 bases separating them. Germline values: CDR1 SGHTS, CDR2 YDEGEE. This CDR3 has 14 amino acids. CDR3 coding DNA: TGTGCCAGCAGCTTGGAAGGGTCGGGGCAGCCCCAGCATTTT. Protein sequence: CASSLEGSGQPQHF.

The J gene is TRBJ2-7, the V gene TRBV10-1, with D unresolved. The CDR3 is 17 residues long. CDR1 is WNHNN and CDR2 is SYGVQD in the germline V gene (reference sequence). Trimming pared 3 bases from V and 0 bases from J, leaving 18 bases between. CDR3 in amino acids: CASSDRSLAGLSYEQYF. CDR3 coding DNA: TGCGCCAGCAGTGATAGGTCCCTCGCAGGCCTCTCCTACGAGCAGTACTTC.

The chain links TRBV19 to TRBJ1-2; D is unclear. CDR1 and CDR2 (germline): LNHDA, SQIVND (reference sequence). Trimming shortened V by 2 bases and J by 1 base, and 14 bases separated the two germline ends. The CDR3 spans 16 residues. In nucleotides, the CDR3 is TGTGCCAGTAGTATAAGGGAGGGAATCGGTAACTATGGCTACACCTTC. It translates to CASSIREGIGNYGYTF.

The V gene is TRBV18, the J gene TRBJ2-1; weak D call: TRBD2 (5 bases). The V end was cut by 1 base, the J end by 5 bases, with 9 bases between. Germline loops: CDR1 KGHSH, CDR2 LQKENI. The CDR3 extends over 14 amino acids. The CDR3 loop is CASSPRPGDNEQFF. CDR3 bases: TGTGCCAGCTCACCACGGCCCGGGGACAATGAGCAGTTCTTC.

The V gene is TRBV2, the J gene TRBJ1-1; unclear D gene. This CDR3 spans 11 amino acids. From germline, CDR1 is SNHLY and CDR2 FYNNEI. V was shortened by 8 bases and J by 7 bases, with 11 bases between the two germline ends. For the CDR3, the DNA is TGTGCCAGCCTATATCGGAGTGAAGCTTTCTTT. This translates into CASLYRSEAFF.

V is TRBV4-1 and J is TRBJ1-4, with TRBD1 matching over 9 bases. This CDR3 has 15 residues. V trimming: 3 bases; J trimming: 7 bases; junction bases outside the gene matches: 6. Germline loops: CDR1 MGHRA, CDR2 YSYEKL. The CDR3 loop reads CASSQGQGDREKLFF. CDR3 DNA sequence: TGCGCCAGCAGCCAGGGACAGGGAGATCGTGAAAAACTGTTTTTT.

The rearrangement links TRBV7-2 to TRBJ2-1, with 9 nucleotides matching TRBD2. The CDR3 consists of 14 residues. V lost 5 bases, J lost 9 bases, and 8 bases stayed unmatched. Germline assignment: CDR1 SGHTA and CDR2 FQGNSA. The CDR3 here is CASSTIAGASEQFF. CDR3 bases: TGTGCCAGCAGCACCATAGCGGGAGCTAGTGAGCAGTTCTTC.

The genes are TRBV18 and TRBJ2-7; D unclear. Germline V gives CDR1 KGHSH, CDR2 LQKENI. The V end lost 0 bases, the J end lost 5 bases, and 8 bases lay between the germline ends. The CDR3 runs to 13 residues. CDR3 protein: CASSPPATNEQYF. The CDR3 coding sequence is TGTGCCAGCTCACCACCGGCGACAAACGAGCAGTACTTC.

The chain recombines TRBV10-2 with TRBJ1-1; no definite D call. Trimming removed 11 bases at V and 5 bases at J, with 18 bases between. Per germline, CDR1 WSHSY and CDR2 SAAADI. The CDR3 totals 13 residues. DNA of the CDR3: TGCGCCGGGCGGGTTAGAGGTGGGACTGAAGCTTTCTTT. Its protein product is CAGRVRGGTEAFF.

CDR3 region: CASSPGLSSYEQYF. In DNA, the CDR3 is TGCGCCAGCAGTCCGGGTCTGAGCTCCTACGAGCAGTACTTC. The chain has TRBV10-2 and TRBJ2-7; no firm D call. CDR1 is WSHSY, CDR2 SAAADI, per germline. This CDR3 has 14 residues. V shed 5 bases and J shed 0 bases, with 11 bases lying between them.